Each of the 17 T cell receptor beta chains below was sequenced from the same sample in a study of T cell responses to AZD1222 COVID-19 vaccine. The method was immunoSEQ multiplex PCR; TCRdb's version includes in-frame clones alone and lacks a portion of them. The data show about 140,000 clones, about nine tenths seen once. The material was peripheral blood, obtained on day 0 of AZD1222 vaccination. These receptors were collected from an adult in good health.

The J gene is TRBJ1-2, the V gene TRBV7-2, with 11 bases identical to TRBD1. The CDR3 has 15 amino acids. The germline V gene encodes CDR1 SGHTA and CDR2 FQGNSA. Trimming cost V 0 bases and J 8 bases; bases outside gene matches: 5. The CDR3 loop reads CASSLAGQGAEGYTF. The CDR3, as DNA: TGTGCCAGCAGCTTAGCTGGACAGGGGGCTGAGGGCTACACCTTC.

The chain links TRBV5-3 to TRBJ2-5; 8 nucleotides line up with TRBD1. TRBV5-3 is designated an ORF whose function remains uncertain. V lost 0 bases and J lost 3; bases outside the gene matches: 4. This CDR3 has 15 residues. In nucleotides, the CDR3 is TGTGCCAGAAGCTTGGCAACGACAGGGGAAGAGACCCAGTACTTC. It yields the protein CARSLATTGEETQYF.

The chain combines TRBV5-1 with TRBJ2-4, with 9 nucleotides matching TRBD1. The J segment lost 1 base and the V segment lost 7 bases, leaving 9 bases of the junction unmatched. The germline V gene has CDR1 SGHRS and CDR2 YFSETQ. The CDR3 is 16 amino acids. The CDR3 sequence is CASSLRTGVAKNIQYF. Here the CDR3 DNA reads TGCGCCAGCTCCCTTAGGACAGGGGTTGCCAAAAACATTCAGTACTTC. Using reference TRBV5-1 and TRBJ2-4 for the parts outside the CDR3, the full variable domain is KAGVTQTPRYLIKTRGQQVTLSCSPISGHRSVSWYQQTPGQGLQFLFEYFSETQRNKGNFPGRFSGRQFSNSRSEMNVSTLELGDSALYLCASSLRTGVAKNIQYFGAGTRLSVL.

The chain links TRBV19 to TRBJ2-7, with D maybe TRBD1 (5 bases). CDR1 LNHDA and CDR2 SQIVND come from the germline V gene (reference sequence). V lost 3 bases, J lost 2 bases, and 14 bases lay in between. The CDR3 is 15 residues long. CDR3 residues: CASSMSAGKAYEQYF. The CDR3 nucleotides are TGTGCCAGTAGTATGTCGGCAGGGAAAGCCTACGAGCAGTACTTC.

The CDR3 DNA reads as TGTGCCAGCAGCCTCCTCCGGGCAGGGGACAATCAAGAGACCCAGTACTTC. This translates into CASSLLRAGDNQETQYF. This chain uses TRBV12-1 with TRBJ2-5; the table's D call TRBD1 went unverified against the DNA. TRBV12-1 is recorded as a pseudogene. The length of the CDR3 is 17 residues.

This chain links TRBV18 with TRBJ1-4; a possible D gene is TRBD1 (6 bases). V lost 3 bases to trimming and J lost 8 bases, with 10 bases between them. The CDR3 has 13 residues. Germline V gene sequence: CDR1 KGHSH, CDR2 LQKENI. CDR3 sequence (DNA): TGTGCCAGCTCACCCAACAGGGTCGAAAAACTGTTTTTT. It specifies CASSPNRVEKLFF.

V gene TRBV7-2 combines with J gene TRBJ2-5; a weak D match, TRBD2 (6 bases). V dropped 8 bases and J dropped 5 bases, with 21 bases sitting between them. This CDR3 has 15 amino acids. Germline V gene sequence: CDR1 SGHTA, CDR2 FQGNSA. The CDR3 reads CASEVGLASRETQYF. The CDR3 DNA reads TGTGCCAGCGAAGTAGGGCTAGCGTCTAGGGAGACCCAGTACTTC. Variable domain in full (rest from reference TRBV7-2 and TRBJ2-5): GAGVSQSPSNKVTEKGKDVELRCDPISGHTALYWYRQSLGQGLEFLIYFQGNSAPDKSGLPSDRFSAERTGGSVSTLTIQRTQQEDSAVYLCASEVGLASRETQYFGPGTRLLVL.

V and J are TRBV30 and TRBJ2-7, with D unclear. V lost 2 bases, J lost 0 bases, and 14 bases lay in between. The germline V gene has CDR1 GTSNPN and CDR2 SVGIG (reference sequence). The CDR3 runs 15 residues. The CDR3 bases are TGTGCCTGGAGTTATTACCGGAATCGCTCCTACGAGCAGTACTTC. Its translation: CAWSYYRNRSYEQYF.

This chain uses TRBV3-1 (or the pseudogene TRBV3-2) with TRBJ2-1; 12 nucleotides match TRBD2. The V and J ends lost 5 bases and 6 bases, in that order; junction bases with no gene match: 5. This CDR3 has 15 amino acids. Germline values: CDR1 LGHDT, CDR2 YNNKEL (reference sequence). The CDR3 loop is CASSVPSGGVNEQFF. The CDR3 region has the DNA TGTGCCAGCAGCGTACCTAGCGGGGGGGTCAATGAGCAGTTCTTC.

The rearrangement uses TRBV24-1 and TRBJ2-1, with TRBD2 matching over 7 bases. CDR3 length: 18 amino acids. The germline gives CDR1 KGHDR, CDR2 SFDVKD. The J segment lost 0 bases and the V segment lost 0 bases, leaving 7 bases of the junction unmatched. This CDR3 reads CATSDLLLAALSYNEQFF. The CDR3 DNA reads TGTGCCACCAGTGATTTGCTGCTAGCGGCCCTCTCCTACAATGAGCAGTTCTTC.

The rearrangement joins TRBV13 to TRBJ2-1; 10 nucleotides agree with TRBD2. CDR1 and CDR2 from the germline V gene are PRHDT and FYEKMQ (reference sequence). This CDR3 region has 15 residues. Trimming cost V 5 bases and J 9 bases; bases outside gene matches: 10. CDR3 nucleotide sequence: TGTGCCAGCAGCATGAAGCGGGAGGGCCTTTCTGAGCAGTTCTTC. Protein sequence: CASSMKREGLSEQFF.

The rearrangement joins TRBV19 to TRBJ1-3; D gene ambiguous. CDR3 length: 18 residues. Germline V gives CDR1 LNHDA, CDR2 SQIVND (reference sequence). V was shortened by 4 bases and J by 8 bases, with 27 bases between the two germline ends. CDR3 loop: CASSSWRWAVKPVDTIYF. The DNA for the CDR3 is TGTGCCAGTAGTAGTTGGAGATGGGCCGTAAAACCGGTGGACACCATATATTTT.

The CDR3 protein is CTSTPSGDGPMNTEAFF. Written as DNA, the CDR3 is TGCACCAGCACCCCCAGCGGCGACGGGCCCATGAACACTGAAGCTTTCTTT. The gene calls are TRBV1 and TRBJ1-1. TRBV1 is a pseudogene segment. The CDR3 contains 17 residues.

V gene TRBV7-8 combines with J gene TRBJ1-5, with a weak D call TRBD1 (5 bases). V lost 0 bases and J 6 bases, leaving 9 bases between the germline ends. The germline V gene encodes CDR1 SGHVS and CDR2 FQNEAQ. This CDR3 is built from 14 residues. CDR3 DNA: TGTGCCAGCAGCTTAGCTTCCAGGGCTCAGCCCCAGCATTTT. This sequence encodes CASSLASRAQPQHF. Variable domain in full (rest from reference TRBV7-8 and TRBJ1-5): GAGVSQSPRYKVAKRGQDVALRCDPISGHVSLFWYQQALGQGPEFLTYFQNEAQLDKSGLPSDRFFAERPEGSVSTLKIQRTQQEDSAVYLCASSLASRAQPQHFGDGTRLSIL.

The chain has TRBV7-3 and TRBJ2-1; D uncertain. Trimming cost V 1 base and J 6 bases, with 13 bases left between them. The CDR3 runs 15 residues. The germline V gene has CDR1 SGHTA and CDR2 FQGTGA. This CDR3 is CASSLKFGGTNEQFF. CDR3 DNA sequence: TGTGCCAGCAGCTTAAAGTTTGGCGGAACCAATGAGCAGTTCTTC.

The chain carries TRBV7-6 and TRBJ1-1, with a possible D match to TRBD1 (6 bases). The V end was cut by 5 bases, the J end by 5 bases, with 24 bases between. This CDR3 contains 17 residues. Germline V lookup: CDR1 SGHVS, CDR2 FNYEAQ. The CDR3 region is CASSNDPLTGTGTEAFF. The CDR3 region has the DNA TGTGCCAGCAGCAACGACCCACTCACAGGGACTGGAACTGAAGCTTTCTTT.

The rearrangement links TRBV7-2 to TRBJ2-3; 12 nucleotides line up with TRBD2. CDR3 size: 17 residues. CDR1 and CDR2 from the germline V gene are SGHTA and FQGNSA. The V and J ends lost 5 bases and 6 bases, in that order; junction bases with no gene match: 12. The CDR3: CASSGSSGGGPFDTQYF. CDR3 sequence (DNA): TGTGCCAGCAGCGGTTCTAGCGGGGGGGGCCCGTTTGATACGCAGTATTTT.